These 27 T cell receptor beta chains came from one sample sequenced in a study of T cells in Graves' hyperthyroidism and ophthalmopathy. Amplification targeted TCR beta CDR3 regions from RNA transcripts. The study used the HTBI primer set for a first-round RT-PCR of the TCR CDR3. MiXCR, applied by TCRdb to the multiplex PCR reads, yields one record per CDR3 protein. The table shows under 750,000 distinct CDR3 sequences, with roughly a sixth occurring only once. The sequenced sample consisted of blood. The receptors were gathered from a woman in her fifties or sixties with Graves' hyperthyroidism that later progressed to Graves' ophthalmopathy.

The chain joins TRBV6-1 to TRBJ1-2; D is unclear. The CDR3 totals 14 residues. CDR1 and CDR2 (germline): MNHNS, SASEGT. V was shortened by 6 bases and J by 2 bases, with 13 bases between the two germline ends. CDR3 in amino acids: CASSPTVTNYGYTF. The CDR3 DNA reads TGTGCCAGCAGCCCCACAGTAACCAACTATGGCTACACCTTC.

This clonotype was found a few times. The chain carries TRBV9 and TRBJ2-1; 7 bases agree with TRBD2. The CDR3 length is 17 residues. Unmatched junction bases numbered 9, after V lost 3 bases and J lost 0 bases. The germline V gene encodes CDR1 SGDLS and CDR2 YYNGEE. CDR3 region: CASSDHIGGSSYNEQFF. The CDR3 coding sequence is TGTGCCAGCAGCGATCACATCGGGGGGTCCTCCTACAATGAGCAGTTCTTC.

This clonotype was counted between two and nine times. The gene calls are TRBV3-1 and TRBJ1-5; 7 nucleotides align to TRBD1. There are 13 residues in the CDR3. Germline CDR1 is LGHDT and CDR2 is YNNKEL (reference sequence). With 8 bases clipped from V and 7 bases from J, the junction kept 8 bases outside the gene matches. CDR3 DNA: TGTGCCAGCGGCTGGCAGGGGGAGCAGCCCCAGCATTTT. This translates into CASGWQGEQPQHF.

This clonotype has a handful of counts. The CDR3 is CASSLVTGAEAFF. CDR3 DNA sequence: TGTGCCAGCAGCTTAGTAACAGGGGCTGAAGCTTTCTTT. The rearrangement links TRBV9 to TRBJ1-1; TRBD1 matches 7 bases. Trimming took 4 bases from V and 6 from J; bases not matched to a gene: 6. This CDR3 spans 13 amino acids. CDR1 and CDR2 (germline): SGDLS, YYNGEE. Using reference TRBV9 and TRBJ1-1 for the parts outside the CDR3, the full variable domain is DSGVTQTPKHLITATGQRVTLRCSPRSGDLSVYWYQQSLDQGLQFLIQYYNGEERAKGNILERFSAQQFPDLHSELNLSSLELGDSALYFCASSLVTGAEAFFGQGTRLTVV.

The CDR3 coding sequence is TGTGCCAGCAGCAGCCGGGACAGGTATTCACCCCTCCACTTT. Amino acids: CASSSRDRYSPLHF. V gene TRBV7-9 combines with J gene TRBJ1-6; 8 bases are a match to TRBD1. V shed 5 bases and J 8 bases; nucleotides not matched to a gene: 5. CDR1 SEHNR and CDR2 FQNEAQ come from the germline V gene (reference sequence). The CDR3 has 14 amino acids.

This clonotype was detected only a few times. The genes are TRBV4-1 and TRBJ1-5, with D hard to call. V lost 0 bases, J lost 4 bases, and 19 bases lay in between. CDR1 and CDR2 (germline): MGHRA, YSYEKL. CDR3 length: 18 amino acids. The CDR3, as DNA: TGCGCCAGCAGCCAAGATTCTCACAGTGGGGTCCTAAATCAGCCCCAGCATTTT. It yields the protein CASSQDSHSGVLNQPQHF.

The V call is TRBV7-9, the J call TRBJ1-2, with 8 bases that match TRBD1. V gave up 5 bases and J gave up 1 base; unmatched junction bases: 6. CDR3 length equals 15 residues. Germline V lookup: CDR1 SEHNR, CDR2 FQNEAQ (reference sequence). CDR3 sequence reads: CASSPTGAHNYGYTF. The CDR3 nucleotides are TGTGCCAGCAGCCCGACAGGGGCCCATAACTATGGCTACACCTTC.

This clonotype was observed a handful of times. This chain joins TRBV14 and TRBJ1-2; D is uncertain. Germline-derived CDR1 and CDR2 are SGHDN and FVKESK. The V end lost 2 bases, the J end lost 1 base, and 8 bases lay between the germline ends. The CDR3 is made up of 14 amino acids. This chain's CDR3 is CASSQLNSNYGYTF. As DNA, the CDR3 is TGTGCCAGCAGCCAATTGAACAGTAACTATGGCTACACCTTC.

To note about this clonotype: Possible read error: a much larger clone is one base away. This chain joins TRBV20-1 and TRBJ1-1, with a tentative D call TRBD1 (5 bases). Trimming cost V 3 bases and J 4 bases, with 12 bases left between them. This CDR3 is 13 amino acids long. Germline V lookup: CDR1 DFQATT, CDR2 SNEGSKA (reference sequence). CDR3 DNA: TGCAGTGCTAGGAAGGACACAGGCACTGAAGCTTTCTTT. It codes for CSARKDTGTEAFF.

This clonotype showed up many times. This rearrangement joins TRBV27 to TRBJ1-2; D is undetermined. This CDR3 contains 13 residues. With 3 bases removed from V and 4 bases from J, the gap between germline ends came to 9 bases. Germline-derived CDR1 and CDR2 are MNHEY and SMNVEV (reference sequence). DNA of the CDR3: TGTGCCAGCAGTTTCGATAGCTCCTATGGCTACACCTTC. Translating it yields CASSFDSSYGYTF.

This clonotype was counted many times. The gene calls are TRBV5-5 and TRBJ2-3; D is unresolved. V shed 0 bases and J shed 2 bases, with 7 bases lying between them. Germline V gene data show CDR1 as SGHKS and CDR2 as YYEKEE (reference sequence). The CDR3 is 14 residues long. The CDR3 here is CASSLGPNTDTQYF. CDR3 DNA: TGTGCCAGCAGCTTGGGTCCCAACACAGATACGCAGTATTTT.

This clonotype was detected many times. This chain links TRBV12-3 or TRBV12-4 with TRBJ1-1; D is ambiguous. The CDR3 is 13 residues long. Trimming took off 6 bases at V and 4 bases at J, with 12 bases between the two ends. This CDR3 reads CASSKTRSTEAFF. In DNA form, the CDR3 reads TGTGCCAGCAGCAAGACCCGAAGCACTGAAGCTTTCTTT.

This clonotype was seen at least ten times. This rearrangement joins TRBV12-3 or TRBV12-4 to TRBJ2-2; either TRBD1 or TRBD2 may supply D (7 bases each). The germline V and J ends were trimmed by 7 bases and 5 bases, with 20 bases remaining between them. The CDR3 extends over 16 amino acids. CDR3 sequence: CASKPGQAGGTGELFF. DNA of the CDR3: TGTGCCAGCAAGCCTGGACAGGCCGGGGGGACCGGGGAGCTGTTTTTT.

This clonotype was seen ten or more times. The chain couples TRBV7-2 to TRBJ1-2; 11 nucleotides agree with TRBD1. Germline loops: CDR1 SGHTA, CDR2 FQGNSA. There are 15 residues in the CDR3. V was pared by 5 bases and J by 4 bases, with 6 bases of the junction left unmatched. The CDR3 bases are TGTGCCAGCAGCCCCGGACAGGGGGCCTTCTATGGCTACACCTTC. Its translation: CASSPGQGAFYGYTF.

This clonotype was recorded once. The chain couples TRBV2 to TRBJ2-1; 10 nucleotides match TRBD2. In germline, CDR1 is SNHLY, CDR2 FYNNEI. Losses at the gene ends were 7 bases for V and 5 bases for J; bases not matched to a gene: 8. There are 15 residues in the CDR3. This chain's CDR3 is CASKRSGGRDNEQFF. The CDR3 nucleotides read TGTGCCAGCAAACGTAGCGGGGGGAGGGACAATGAGCAGTTCTTC.

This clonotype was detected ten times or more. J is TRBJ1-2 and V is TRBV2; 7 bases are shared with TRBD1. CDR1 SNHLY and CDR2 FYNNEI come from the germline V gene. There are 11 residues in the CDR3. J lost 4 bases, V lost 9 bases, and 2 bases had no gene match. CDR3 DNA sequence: TGTGCCAGAGGGGACAGCTATGGCTACACCTTC. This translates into CARGDSYGYTF.

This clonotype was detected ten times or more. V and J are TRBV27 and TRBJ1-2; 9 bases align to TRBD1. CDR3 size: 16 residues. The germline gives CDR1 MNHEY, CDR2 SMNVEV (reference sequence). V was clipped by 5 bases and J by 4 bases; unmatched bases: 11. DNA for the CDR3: TGTGCCAGCAGTCTAAGGGCGGGACAGGGTATCTATGGCTACACCTTC. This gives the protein CASSLRAGQGIYGYTF.

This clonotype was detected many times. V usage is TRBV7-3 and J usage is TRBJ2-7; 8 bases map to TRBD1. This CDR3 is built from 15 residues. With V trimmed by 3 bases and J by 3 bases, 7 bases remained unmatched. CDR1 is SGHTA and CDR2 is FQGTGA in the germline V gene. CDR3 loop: CASSFTGTGSYEQYF. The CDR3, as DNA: TGTGCCAGCAGCTTTACCGGGACAGGTAGCTACGAGCAGTACTTC. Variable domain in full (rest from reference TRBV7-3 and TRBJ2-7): GAGVSQTPSNKVTEKGKYVELRCDPISGHTALYWYRQSLGQGPEFLIYFQGTGAADDSGLPNDRFFAVRPEGSVSTLKIQRTERGDSAVYLCASSFTGTGSYEQYFGPGTRLTVT.

The CDR3, as DNA: TGTGCCAGCAGTTACCACCAGCGGGGGGGCCGGGATACGCAGTATTTT. Amino acid sequence: CASSYHQRGGRDTQYF. V is TRBV6-5 and J is TRBJ2-3; 10 bases align to TRBD2. Germline V gene sequence: CDR1 MNHEY, CDR2 SVGAGI. The V and J ends lost 2 bases and 6 bases, in that order; junction bases with no gene match: 8. This CDR3 spans 16 amino acids.

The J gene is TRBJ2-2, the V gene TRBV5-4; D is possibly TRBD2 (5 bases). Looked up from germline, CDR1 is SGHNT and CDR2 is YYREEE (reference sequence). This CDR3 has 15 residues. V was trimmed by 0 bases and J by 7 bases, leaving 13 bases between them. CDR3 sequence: CASSLARTAVGELFF. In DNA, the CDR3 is TGTGCCAGCAGCTTGGCCCGGACTGCGGTCGGGGAGCTGTTTTTT.

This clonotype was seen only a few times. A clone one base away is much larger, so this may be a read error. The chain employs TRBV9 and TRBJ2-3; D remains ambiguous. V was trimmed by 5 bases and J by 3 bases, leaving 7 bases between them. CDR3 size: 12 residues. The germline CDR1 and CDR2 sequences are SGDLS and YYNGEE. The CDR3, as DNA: TGTGCCAGCAGACCGACTACAGATACGCAGTATTTT. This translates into CASRPTTDTQYF.

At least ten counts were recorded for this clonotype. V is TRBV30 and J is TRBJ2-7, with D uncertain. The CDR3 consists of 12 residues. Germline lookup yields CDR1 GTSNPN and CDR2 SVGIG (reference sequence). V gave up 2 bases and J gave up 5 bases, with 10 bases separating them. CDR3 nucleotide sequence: TGTGCCTGGAGTACGGTGGTCCACGAGCAGTACTTC. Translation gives CAWSTVVHEQYF.

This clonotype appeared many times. For the CDR3, the DNA is TGTGCCAGCTCACCACTAGCGGGGAACACAGATACGCAGTATTTT. Amino acids: CASSPLAGNTDTQYF. The chain combines TRBV18 with TRBJ2-3, with 8 bases lining up with TRBD2. This CDR3 region has 15 residues. CDR1 and CDR2 from the germline V gene are KGHSH and LQKENI. V lost 1 base, J lost 2 bases, and 2 bases stayed unmatched.

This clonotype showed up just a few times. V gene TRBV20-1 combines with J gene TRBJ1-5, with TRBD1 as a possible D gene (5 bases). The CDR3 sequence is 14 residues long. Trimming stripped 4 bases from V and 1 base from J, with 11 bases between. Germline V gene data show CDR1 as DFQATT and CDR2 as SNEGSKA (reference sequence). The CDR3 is CSATQGRSNQPQHF. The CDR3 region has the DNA TGCAGTGCTACCCAGGGTCGGAGCAATCAGCCCCAGCATTTT.

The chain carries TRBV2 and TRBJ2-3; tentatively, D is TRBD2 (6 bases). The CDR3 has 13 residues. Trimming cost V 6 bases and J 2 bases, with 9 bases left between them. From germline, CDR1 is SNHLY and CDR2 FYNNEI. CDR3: CASRRGITDTQYF. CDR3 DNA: TGTGCCAGCAGGCGGGGAATCACAGATACGCAGTATTTT.

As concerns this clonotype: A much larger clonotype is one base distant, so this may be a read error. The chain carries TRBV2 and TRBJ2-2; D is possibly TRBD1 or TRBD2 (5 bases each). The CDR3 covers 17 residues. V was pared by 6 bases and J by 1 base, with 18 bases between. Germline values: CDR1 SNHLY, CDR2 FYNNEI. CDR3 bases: TGTGCCAGCAGAGGCGTTACCGGGACCCTGAACACCGGGGAGCTGTTTTTT. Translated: CASRGVTGTLNTGELFF.

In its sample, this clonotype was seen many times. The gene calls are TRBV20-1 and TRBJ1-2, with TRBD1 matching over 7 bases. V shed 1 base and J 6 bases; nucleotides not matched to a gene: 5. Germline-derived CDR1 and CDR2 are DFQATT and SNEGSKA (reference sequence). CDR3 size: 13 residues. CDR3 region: CSARVGGGDGYTF. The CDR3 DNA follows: TGCAGTGCTAGAGTTGGAGGGGGCGATGGCTACACCTTC.